Detailed here is one T cell receptor (beta chain). Trimming cost V 0 bases and J 8 bases, with 13 bases left between them. The length of the CDR3 is 14 residues. Germline V lookup: CDR1 LGHDT, CDR2 YNNKEL (reference sequence). This specimen belongs to a study of blood T cell repertoires in COVID-19. Study-wide context: COVID-19 samples collected from the United States, Italy and Spain covered acute and convalescent phases. PBMCs, B-cell-depleted T cells, or T cells provided the cDNA or gDNA that made up the material.

Authors' methods: Estimates of nucleated cell counts were drawn from the amplification of reference gene primers. Generated by immunoSEQ multiplex PCR, the TCRdb table keeps only in-frame clones and is missing some. Clonal size and the V and J genes are those of that table, whereas D and trimming came from the DNA. This repertoire shows fewer than 200,000 clones, around 82% found once; its top ten account for roughly 1.3%. The gene calls are TRBV3-1 (or the pseudogene TRBV3-2) and TRBJ1-2; D gene uncertain. This TCR derives from a man aged 60 to 69 who had recovered from COVID-19. The sequenced material came from peripheral blood. For the CDR3, the DNA is TGTGCCAGCAGCCAAGATCTTACGGAGCGAGGCTACACCTTC. Translating it yields CASSQDLTERGYTF.